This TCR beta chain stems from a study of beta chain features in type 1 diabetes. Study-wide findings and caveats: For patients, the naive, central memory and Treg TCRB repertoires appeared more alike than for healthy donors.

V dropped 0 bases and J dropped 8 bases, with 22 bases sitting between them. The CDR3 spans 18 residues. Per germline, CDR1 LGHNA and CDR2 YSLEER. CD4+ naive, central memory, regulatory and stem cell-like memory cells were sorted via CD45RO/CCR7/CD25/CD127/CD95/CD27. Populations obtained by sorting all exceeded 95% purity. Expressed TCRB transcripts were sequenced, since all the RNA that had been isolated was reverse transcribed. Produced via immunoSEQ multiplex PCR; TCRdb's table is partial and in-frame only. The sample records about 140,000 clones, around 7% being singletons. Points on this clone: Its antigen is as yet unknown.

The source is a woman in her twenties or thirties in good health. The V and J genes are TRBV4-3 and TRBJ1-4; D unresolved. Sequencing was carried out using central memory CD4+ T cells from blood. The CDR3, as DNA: TGCGCCAGCAGCCAAGATACGATTCAGGTCCGATTCGACGAAAAACTGTTTTTT. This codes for CASSQDTIQVRFDEKLFF.